Each of the 32 T cell receptor beta chains below was sequenced from the same sample in a study of cytomegalovirus exposure and HLA in healthy donors. Primers: 60 Vbeta forward and 13 Jbeta reverse. Repertoires were generated with immunoSEQ multiplex PCR, while TCRdb's copy carries only in-frame clones and drops some. The table has approximately 160,000 clones, around 65% seen once. The sample was PBMCs. Receptors originate from a woman between 40 and 50 years old in good health and CMV-seropositive.

The J gene is TRBJ2-3, the V gene TRBV7-2; 9 positions match TRBD2. The CDR3 is 14 amino acids. The junction had 1 base not matched to a gene; V was cut back by 5 bases and J by 1 base. The germline gives CDR1 SGHTA, CDR2 FQGNSA. DNA of the CDR3: TGTGCCAGCAGCCGGACTAGCGGCACAGATACGCAGTATTTT. It yields the protein CASSRTSGTDTQYF.

This clone was detected only a few times. V is TRBV10-2 and J is TRBJ2-1; no firm D call. Trimming left V 2 bases short and J 0 bases short, with 11 bases between. The CDR3 is 16 residues long. The germline V gene encodes CDR1 WSHSY and CDR2 SAAADI. The chain's CDR3 is CASSEVGLGSYNEQFF. The CDR3 region has the DNA TGCGCCAGCAGTGAGGTGGGCTTAGGCTCCTACAATGAGCAGTTCTTC.

This chain connects TRBV5-6 to TRBJ2-3; D is perhaps TRBD1 (6 bases). The CDR3 runs to 14 residues. Germline loops: CDR1 SGHDT, CDR2 YYEEEE. V lost 3 bases, J lost 4 bases, and 12 bases lay in between. For the CDR3, the DNA is TGTGCCAGCAGCTACGGGACACCTCCAGATACGCAGTATTTT. This translates into CASSYGTPPDTQYF. Using reference TRBV5-6 and TRBJ2-3 for the parts outside the CDR3, the full variable domain is DAGVTQSPTHLIKTRGQQVTLRCSPKSGHDTVSWYQQALGQGPQFIFQYYEEEERQRGNFPDRFSGHQFPNYSSELNVNALLLGDSALYLCASSYGTPPDTQYFGPGTRLTVL.

The rearrangement joins TRBV6-5 to TRBJ1-4; 7 bases map to TRBD1. V lost 5 bases to trimming and J lost 7 bases; unmatched junction nucleotides: 7. CDR1 is MNHEY, CDR2 SVGAGI, per germline. This CDR3 comprises 14 residues. CDR3 nucleotides: TGTGCCAGCAGTAACACAGGGGCCTCTGAAAAACTGTTTTTT. Translation gives CASSNTGASEKLFF.

This rearrangement joins TRBV6-1 to TRBJ1-1; D call uncertain. V was clipped by 6 bases and J by 1 base, with 9 bases between them. CDR3 length: 13 amino acids. Germline V gives CDR1 MNHNS, CDR2 SASEGT. CDR3 bases: TGTGCCAGCAGGGAGGGCTGGAACACTGAAGCTTTCTTT. It encodes CASREGWNTEAFF.

This sequence joins TRBV6-5 and TRBJ2-7; no firm D call. The CDR3 extends over 14 amino acids. Trimming pared 2 bases from V and 4 bases from J, leaving 12 bases between. Germline CDR1 is MNHEY and CDR2 is SVGAGI. In DNA, the CDR3 is TGTGCCAGCAGTTACGGGTCCACTACTTACGAGCAGTACTTC. This codes for CASSYGSTTYEQYF.

A few counts support this clone. V gene TRBV2 combines with J gene TRBJ2-4; 8 bases align to TRBD1. Trimming removed 4 bases from V and 1 base from J; junction bases left unmatched: 3. The germline CDR1 and CDR2 sequences are SNHLY and FYNNEI. The CDR3 has 15 amino acids. CDR3 sequence: CASSGNRGAKNIQYF. In DNA form, the CDR3 reads TGTGCCAGCAGTGGCAACAGGGGGGCCAAAAACATTCAGTACTTC.

This clone was seen just once. This rearrangement joins TRBV5-1 to TRBJ2-5; unclear D gene. Trimming shortened V by 4 bases and J by 4 bases, and 17 bases separated the two germline ends. The CDR3 runs to 15 residues. Germline CDR1 and CDR2: SGHRS and YFSETQ. The CDR3 here is CASSLGRVRSETQYF. In DNA form, the CDR3 reads TGCGCCAGCAGCCTTGGTCGGGTAAGGTCAGAGACCCAGTACTTC.

The genes are TRBV4-1 and TRBJ2-3; 10 bases map to TRBD2. Germline CDR1 is MGHRA and CDR2 is YSYEKL. There are 16 residues in the CDR3. The trim removed 4 bases at V and 5 bases at J, leaving 9 bases unmatched. As DNA, the CDR3 is TGCGCCAGCAGCCCCCCGCAGCGGGGGGGAGAAGATACGCAGTATTTT. It codes for CASSPPQRGGEDTQYF.

On this clone: The junction differs from germline at one of its ends, possibly a read error. The chain joins TRBV7-9 to TRBJ1-1; no clear D. This CDR3 is 12 amino acids long. The germline V gene encodes CDR1 SEHNR and CDR2 FQNEAQ (reference sequence). The CDR3 nucleotides are TGTTCCAGCAGCCGATCGGACGGGAAAGCTTTCTTT. This gives the protein CSSSRSDGKAFF.

The chain combines TRBV6-5 with TRBJ1-1, with 8 bases matching TRBD1. The CDR3 spans 16 residues. Trimming removed 0 bases from V and 1 base from J; junction bases left unmatched: 4. Germline lookup yields CDR1 MNHEY and CDR2 SVGAGI. The CDR3 region has the DNA TGTGCCAGCAGTTACTCCAGGGGGCTCCAGAACACTGAAGCTTTCTTT. Translation gives CASSYSRGLQNTEAFF.

The CDR3 loop reads CASRYRENSNQPQHF. DNA for the CDR3: TGTGCCAGTCGATACAGGGAGAATAGCAATCAGCCCCAGCATTTT. The gene calls are TRBV6-5 and TRBJ1-5, with D possibly TRBD1 on 6 matching bases. This CDR3 has 15 amino acids. Germline loops: CDR1 MNHEY, CDR2 SVGAGI. The V end lost 9 bases, the J end lost 0 bases, and 15 bases lay between the germline ends.

The chain is built from TRBV10-3 and TRBJ1-6; possible D gene TRBD1, 5 bases. Germline loops: CDR1 ENHRY, CDR2 SYGVKD. The length of the CDR3 is 14 residues. Between the trimmed V and J ends, which lost 7 bases and 5 bases, there was a span of 12 bases. The CDR3 loop is CAIKTQGDNSPLHF. The CDR3, as DNA: TGTGCCATCAAGACTCAGGGCGATAATTCACCCCTCCACTTT.

This clone has more than one count but fewer than ten. The rearrangement joins TRBV6-5 to TRBJ2-5; a possible D gene is TRBD2 (5 bases). The CDR3 consists of 15 residues. Germline CDR1 is MNHEY and CDR2 is SVGAGI. The V end lost 6 bases, the J end lost 5 bases, and 19 bases lay between the germline ends. This chain's CDR3 is CASSRQAGPVETQYF. The CDR3 DNA sequence: TGTGCCAGCAGCCGCCAGGCGGGCCCGGTCGAGACCCAGTACTTC.

This clone was counted between two and nine times. The genes are TRBV20-1 and TRBJ1-2, with D possibly TRBD1 on 5 matching bases. Germline V gives CDR1 DFQATT, CDR2 SNEGSKA (reference sequence). The CDR3 contains 11 residues. The V and J ends lost 3 bases and 6 bases respectively, with 8 bases between them. CDR3 coding DNA: TGCAGTGCTAGTACAGGCGATGGCTACACCTTC. Protein product: CSASTGDGYTF.

The chain couples TRBV6-5 to TRBJ2-5; 8 nucleotides match TRBD2. The V and J ends lost 0 bases and 5 bases, in that order; junction bases with no gene match: 5. Germline V lookup: CDR1 MNHEY, CDR2 SVGAGI. The CDR3 is 15 residues long. The CDR3 loop reads CASSYSAGVGETQYF. Written as DNA, the CDR3 is TGTGCCAGCAGTTACTCAGCGGGAGTGGGGGAGACCCAGTACTTC.

A few counts support this clone. The chain is built from TRBV6-1 and TRBJ2-3; tentatively, D is TRBD1 (5 bases). Trimming removed 11 bases at V and 0 bases at J, with 15 bases between. Germline lookup yields CDR1 MNHNS and CDR2 SASEGT. The CDR3 spans 14 residues. In DNA form, the CDR3 reads TGTGCCGGAACAGGCGCTTCTAGCACAGATACGCAGTATTTT. This gives the protein CAGTGASSTDTQYF.

This clone came up once. J is TRBJ2-2 and V is TRBV2, with a possible D match to TRBD2 (6 bases). The V gene lost 4 bases and the J gene lost 4 bases, with 13 bases spanning the gap. CDR1 is SNHLY and CDR2 is FYNNEI in the germline V gene. The CDR3 spans 15 residues. The CDR3 DNA reads as TGTGCCAGCAGTGCATATTCCGGGAGCACCGGGGAGCTGTTTTTT. It is translated as CASSAYSGSTGELFF.

The rearrangement links TRBV19 to TRBJ2-1; 7 bases line up with TRBD2. The germline V gene has CDR1 LNHDA and CDR2 SQIVND (reference sequence). The CDR3 spans 16 residues. V lost 0 bases, J lost 4 bases, and 6 bases stayed unmatched. The CDR3 region is CASSIDGAGPYNEQFF. CDR3 in DNA: TGTGCCAGTAGTATAGATGGAGCGGGGCCTTACAATGAGCAGTTCTTC.

A remark on this clone: Its ends do not fully match the called genes, so a read error is possible. V and J are TRBV7-9 and TRBJ2-7; tentatively, D is TRBD1 (6 bases). The length of the CDR3 is 14 residues. Germline CDR1 and CDR2: SEHNR and FQNEAQ (reference sequence). CDR3 sequence reads: CSSSHRVVSYEQYF. CDR3 DNA: TGTTCCAGCAGCCACAGGGTTGTATCCTACGAGCAGTACTTC.

The chain combines TRBV9 with TRBJ1-5, with 12 bases fitting TRBD1. Germline-derived CDR1 and CDR2 are SGDLS and YYNGEE. The J segment lost 5 bases and the V segment lost 5 bases, leaving 5 bases of the junction unmatched. The length of the CDR3 is 15 residues. CDR3 sequence: CASSAGTGGYQPQHF. The DNA for the CDR3 is TGTGCCAGCAGTGCCGGGACAGGGGGCTATCAGCCCCAGCATTTT.

This chain connects TRBV5-6 to TRBJ1-2, with 8 bases matching TRBD1. The junction had 7 bases not matched to a gene; V was cut back by 0 bases and J by 6 bases. CDR3 size: 15 residues. Germline V gene sequence: CDR1 SGHDT, CDR2 YYEEEE. The CDR3 is CASSLAQGASDGYTF. In nucleotides, the CDR3 is TGTGCCAGCAGCTTGGCCCAGGGGGCGTCAGATGGCTACACCTTC. The variable domain in full, with the rest retrieved from reference TRBV5-6 and TRBJ1-2, is DAGVTQSPTHLIKTRGQQVTLRCSPKSGHDTVSWYQQALGQGPQFIFQYYEEEERQRGNFPDRFSGHQFPNYSSELNVNALLLGDSALYLCASSLAQGASDGYTFGSGTRLTVV.

There are a few counts of this clone. The rearrangement links TRBV10-3 to TRBJ2-6; 7 bases line up with TRBD2. CDR1 and CDR2 (germline): ENHRY, SYGVKD. The CDR3 extends over 17 amino acids. Trimming at V came to 2 bases and at J to 0 bases, leaving 4 bases not matched to a gene. DNA for the CDR3: TGTGCCATCAGTGAGGGTGGGGGGGGCTCTGGGGCCAACGTCCTGACTTTC. Amino acids: CAISEGGGGSGANVLTF.

J is TRBJ2-1 and V is TRBV6-8; 12 nucleotides line up with TRBD2. CDR1 is MNHGY, CDR2 SAAAGT, per germline. The CDR3 is 14 amino acids. V trimming: 6 bases; J trimming: 8 bases; junction bases outside the gene matches: 5. In DNA, the CDR3 is TGTGCCAGCAGGACTAGCGGGGGAAGGGATGAGCAGTTCTTC. Protein product: CASRTSGGRDEQFF.

The J gene is TRBJ2-7, the V gene TRBV5-1; 8 bases agree with TRBD1. Germline loops: CDR1 SGHRS, CDR2 YFSETQ. Trimming cost V 4 bases and J 2 bases; bases outside gene matches: 5. The CDR3 sequence is 14 residues long. This CDR3 is CASSPDRVAYEQYF. CDR3 bases: TGCGCCAGCAGCCCGGACAGGGTAGCCTACGAGCAGTACTTC. Together with reference TRBV5-1 and TRBJ2-7, the CDR3 gives the full variable domain: KAGVTQTPRYLIKTRGQQVTLSCSPISGHRSVSWYQQTPGQGLQFLFEYFSETQRNKGNFPGRFSGRQFSNSRSEMNVSTLELGDSALYLCASSPDRVAYEQYFGPGTRLTVT.

This rearrangement joins TRBV6-5 to TRBJ2-1; TRBD1 agrees at 7 bases. Germline V gene sequence: CDR1 MNHEY, CDR2 SVGAGI. V shed 6 bases and J 0 bases; nucleotides not matched to a gene: 5. The CDR3 loop spans 15 amino acids. CDR3 nucleotide sequence: TGTGCCAGCAGCCGGTCAGGGGGCTCCTACAATGAGCAGTTCTTC. Its translation: CASSRSGGSYNEQFF.

This clone appeared a few times. The genes are TRBV28 and TRBJ2-2, with TRBD1 matching 9 bases. CDR3 length: 17 residues. Per the germline V gene, CDR1 is MDHEN and CDR2 is SYDVKM. J lost 7 bases, V lost 3 bases, and 12 bases had no gene match. Here the CDR3 DNA reads TGTGCCAGCAGTTTCTCCCGACAGGGGGTTAGTGGCGGGGAGCTGTTTTTT. This gives the protein CASSFSRQGVSGGELFF.

This clone showed up just a few times. The CDR3 bases are TGTGCCAGTAGTATCCAGCGGGCGGTCGCCGGGGAGCTGTTTTTT. This codes for CASSIQRAVAGELFF. V is TRBV19 and J is TRBJ2-2; TRBD2 is a possible D gene (6 bases). Trimming left V 3 bases short and J 6 bases short, with 14 bases between. CDR1 LNHDA and CDR2 SQIVND come from the germline V gene (reference sequence). The CDR3 totals 15 residues. Filled out from reference TRBV19 and TRBJ2-2, the complete variable domain reads DGGITQSPKYLFRKEGQNVTLSCEQNLNHDAMYWYRQDPGQGLRLIYYSQIVNDFQKGDIAEGYSVSREKKESFPLTVTSAQKNPTAFYLCASSIQRAVAGELFFGEGSRLTVL.

The V gene is TRBV19, the J gene TRBJ1-5; 7 bases agree with TRBD1. The CDR3 contains 15 residues. Germline V gives CDR1 LNHDA, CDR2 SQIVND (reference sequence). V was pared by 6 bases and J by 3 bases, with 8 bases of the junction left unmatched. CDR3 sequence reads: CASSLGQAYNQPQHF. DNA for the CDR3: TGTGCCAGTAGCCTCGGACAGGCCTACAATCAGCCCCAGCATTTT.

This rearrangement joins TRBV9 to TRBJ1-2; 8 bases are a match to TRBD1. J gave up 0 bases and V 4 bases, and 20 bases lay outside the gene matches. The CDR3 runs 20 residues. Germline-derived CDR1 and CDR2 are SGDLS and YYNGEE. The CDR3 loop is CASSPQTPGTGPLANYGYTF. CDR3 DNA sequence: TGTGCCAGCAGCCCCCAGACTCCCGGGACAGGACCGCTAGCTAACTATGGCTACACCTTC.

The rearrangement links TRBV25-1 to TRBJ1-1; tentative D call: TRBD1 (5 bases). This CDR3 comprises 15 residues. The germline V gene has CDR1 MGHDK and CDR2 SYGVNS. V was trimmed by 3 bases and J by 2 bases, leaving 13 bases between them. CDR3 loop: CASSDSNQGNTEAFF. Written as DNA, the CDR3 is TGTGCCAGCAGTGACTCCAATCAGGGTAACACTGAAGCTTTCTTT.

A single count supports this clone. The rearrangement joins TRBV9 to TRBJ1-3; 10 nucleotides line up with TRBD1. CDR3 length: 15 amino acids. Germline CDR1 reads SGDLS; CDR2 reads YYNGEE. With 0 bases clipped from V and 3 bases from J, the junction kept 0 bases outside the gene matches. CDR3 sequence reads: CASSVGTGGGNTIYF. The CDR3 nucleotides are TGTGCCAGCAGCGTAGGGACAGGGGGTGGAAACACCATATATTTT.